A single T cell receptor beta chain is shown here with its context. Germline CDR1 reads LNHDA; CDR2 reads SQIVND (reference sequence). The CDR3 is made up of 14 amino acids. With V trimmed by 6 bases and J by 1 base, 5 bases remained unmatched. The sample originates from a study of blood T cell repertoires in COVID-19. Authors' data handling: Scientists estimated how many nucleated cells there were by amplifying reference gene primers. Sequencing was performed with immunoSEQ multiplex PCR; in TCRdb, only in-frame clones are kept and a portion is missing. From that table come the V and J calls and clone size; the DNA was used to work out D and trimming. The table records some 330,000 clones, about 92% of them present only once. Before being deemed recovered, Cohort 3 donors had two negative PCRs, clearance, or symptom resolution.

The material sequenced was PBMCs or T cells enriched from blood (not recorded which). The receptor comes from a woman in her twenties or thirties who had recovered from COVID-19. The chain uses TRBV19 and TRBJ2-7; 8 bases agree with TRBD1. CDR3 nucleotides: TGTGCCAGTAGCGTCGGACAGGGTTCCTACGAGCAGTACTTC. Translation gives CASSVGQGSYEQYF.